This T cell receptor (beta chain) appears in the sequencing data of a study of T cell responses to AZD1222 COVID-19 vaccine. Overall study results and limits: Repertoire collection took place solely once the T cell response had peaked. Reportedly, nearly half the spike-specific TCRs target unmutated variant regions.

This clone came up once. Its antigen is currently unknown. This CDR3 is 13 amino acids long. Trimming took 6 bases from V and 7 from J, leaving 16 bases between them. Germline assignment: CDR1 SNHLY and CDR2 FYNNEI. Doses given second, at about 4 or about 12 weeks, were pooled. Repertoires were generated with immunoSEQ multiplex PCR, while TCRdb's copy carries only in-frame clones and drops some. The sample has roughly 150,000 clones, less than 95% seen once. This material consisted of peripheral blood, taken 28 days after the second AZD1222 dose. The sequence was obtained from an adult who received the AZD1222 COVID-19 vaccine. J is TRBJ2-7 and V is TRBV2; D unresolved. CDR3 nucleotides: TGTGCCAGCAGCACCGGGCCATCCCTGGAGCAGTACTTC. It yields the protein CASSTGPSLEQYF.